These 24 T cell receptor beta chains share one sample of origin, sequenced in a study of spatial heterogeneity in lung cancer. Study-wide points: In tumors, expanded intratumoral alpha and beta TCR counts tracked mutation counts.

TCRdb itself ran the 5' RACE reads through MiXCR, one entry per CDR3 protein. The repertoire holds about 6,800 distinct CDR3 sequences, with about 13% as singletons. Time point given: sample taken at primary tumor resection. These receptors have no known antigen. Source: lung tumor tissue, taken at surgery. The source is a male donor with early-stage non-small cell lung cancer.

By share of the sample, this clonotype is medium-sized (0.01 to 0.1%). Because this beta chain is a stray read in a library intended to capture alpha chains, its abundance should not be given much weight. The chain links TRBV18 to TRBJ1-4, with no clear D. Germline CDR1 KGHSH, CDR2 LQKENI. Trimming stripped 6 bases from V and 8 bases from J, with 16 bases between. The CDR3 is made up of 14 amino acids. The CDR3 region is CASSLDKGNEKLFF. In DNA, the CDR3 is TGTGCCAGCTCCCTTGACAAGGGAAACGAAAAACTGTTTTTT.

This clonotype was detected only a few times. Since the library was made to target alpha chains, this beta chain is a stray read and its abundance is not meaningful. V and J are TRBV6-1 and TRBJ2-1; tentatively, D is TRBD1 (5 bases). The CDR3 totals 15 residues. The V end lost 2 bases, the J end lost 4 bases, and 12 bases lay between the germline ends. CDR1 and CDR2 (germline): MNHNS, SASEGT. The CDR3 nucleotides are TGTGCCAGCAGTGAATTTAGCAGGGATTACAATGAGCAGTTCTTC. Translating it yields CASSEFSRDYNEQFF.

Judged by abundance, this clonotype is medium-sized (0.01 to 0.1%). This beta chain lies outside the target of a library built for alpha chains; its clone size means little. The V gene is TRBV29-1, the J gene TRBJ1-1, with unresolved D. CDR1 SQVTM and CDR2 ANQGSEA come from the germline V gene. V lost 3 bases to trimming and J lost 4 bases, with 6 bases between them. The CDR3 contains 11 residues. CDR3 sequence (DNA): TGCAGCGTTGAGTGGGTCACTGAAGCTTTCTTT. Encoded protein: CSVEWVTEAFF.

A note on this clonotype: The size of this beta chain means little, since it is a stray read in a library made for alpha chains. Written as DNA, the CDR3 is TGTGCCTGGAGTTATCTGGGTCGTGGCTACACCTTC. Amino acids: CAWSYLGRGYTF. The rearrangement uses TRBV30 and TRBJ1-2; D uncertain. There are 12 residues in the CDR3. Between the trimmed V and J ends, which lost 2 bases and 7 bases, there was a span of 11 bases. The germline V gene has CDR1 GTSNPN and CDR2 SVGIG (reference sequence).

Points on this clonotype: Little can be read into the size of this beta chain, an off-target read in a library designed for alpha chains. The chain joins TRBV10-3 to TRBJ1-1; maybe TRBD1 (6 bases). Trimming pared 6 bases from V and 7 bases from J, leaving 15 bases between. The germline CDR1 and CDR2 sequences are ENHRY and SYGVKD. The CDR3 runs to 13 residues. CDR3 bases: TGTGCCATCAGCCTCAAGGGGGAGCTTGAAGCTTTCTTT. Its translation is CAISLKGELEAFF.

A note on this clonotype: In a library made to pick up alpha chains, this beta chain is a stray read with a size that means little. The V and J genes are TRBV12-3 or TRBV12-4 and TRBJ2-7; no clear D gene. The CDR3 runs to 11 residues. V lost 5 bases to trimming and J lost 1 base, with 3 bases between them. CDR3 coding DNA: TGTGCCAGCAGTATATCCTACGAGCAGTACTTC. This sequence encodes CASSISYEQYF.

Relative to its sample, this clonotype is medium-sized. The library was prepared for alpha chains; this beta chain is a stray read, so its frequency means little. The DNA of the CDR3 is TGCAGTGCAGACAGTTACCGGGACAGGGACACTGAAGCTTTCTTT. Translated: CSADSYRDRDTEAFF. The chain carries TRBV20-1 and TRBJ1-1; 9 nucleotides match TRBD1. After removal of 6 bases from V and 3 bases from J, the junction contained 11 bases not matched to a gene. From germline, CDR1 is DFQATT and CDR2 SNEGSKA (reference sequence). The CDR3 length is 15 residues.

This clonotype rates as medium-sized. Being off target in a library aimed at alpha chains, this beta chain has a size of little meaning. This sequence joins TRBV6-4 and TRBJ2-1, with 7 bases identical to TRBD1. J lost 3 bases, V lost 6 bases, and 5 bases had no gene match. The CDR3 has 14 residues. The V gene's germline CDR1 is MRHNA and CDR2 SNTAGT. CDR3 in DNA: TGTGCCAGCAGACCGGACAGGATCTACAATGAGCAGTTCTTC. It yields the protein CASRPDRIYNEQFF.

Details on this clonotype: This beta chain is a stray read from a library made for alpha chains; its abundance is not meaningful. This chain links TRBV10-2 with TRBJ2-1; the D gene is possibly TRBD2 (5 bases). This CDR3 comprises 11 residues. V shed 8 bases and J shed 8 bases, with 10 bases lying between them. Germline loops: CDR1 WSHSY, CDR2 SAAADI. CDR3 residues: CASGAGDEQFF. The CDR3 region has the DNA TGCGCCAGCGGAGCCGGGGATGAGCAGTTCTTC.

In this sample, this clonotype turned up a few times. Little can be read into the size of this beta chain, an off-target read in a library designed for alpha chains. The chain carries TRBV14 and TRBJ2-3; 7 nucleotides agree with TRBD2. J gave up 2 bases and V 0 bases, and 5 bases lay outside the gene matches. Germline V CDR1 and CDR2: SGHDN, FVKESK. This CDR3 comprises 16 residues. The CDR3 loop reads CASSQDRGVFTDTQYF. DNA of the CDR3: TGTGCCAGCAGCCAAGATCGGGGGGTATTCACAGATACGCAGTATTTT.

In its sample, this clonotype is large. This beta chain came through as a stray read in a library set up for alpha chains, and its size says little. CDR3 amino acids: CASSELLDSYNSPLHF. The DNA of the CDR3 is TGTGCCAGCAGTGAACTTCTGGACTCCTATAATTCACCCCTCCACTTT. The chain has TRBV6-1 and TRBJ1-6; D is unclear. Per germline, CDR1 MNHNS and CDR2 SASEGT. The V end lost 2 bases, the J end lost 0 bases, and 8 bases lay between the germline ends. The CDR3 sequence is 16 residues long.

This clonotype was picked up many times. This beta chain was picked up by a library intended for alpha chains and is off target, so its count carries little meaning. This chain links TRBV12-3 or TRBV12-4 with TRBJ2-1; no clear D. V lost 4 bases, J lost 7 bases, and 5 bases lay in between. CDR3 length: 11 residues. The CDR3 region is CASSSMNEQFF. The DNA of the CDR3 is TGTGCCAGCAGTTCTATGAATGAGCAGTTCTTC.

This clonotype is categorized as medium-sized (0.01 to 0.1%). Found in a library prepared for alpha chains, this beta chain is an off-target read, and its abundance has little meaning. This CDR3 reads CASSLRTLNYGYTF. CDR3 sequence (DNA): TGTGCCAGCAGCTTGAGAACCCTTAACTATGGCTACACCTTC. V gene TRBV5-6 combines with J gene TRBJ1-2; D call uncertain. CDR1 is SGHDT and CDR2 is YYEEEE in the germline V gene. The ends were cut back, 1 base at V and 1 base at J, with 8 bases in the middle. CDR3 length: 14 amino acids.

About this clonotype itself: One end of the junction does not line up with germline, which may come from a read error. In a library made to pick up alpha chains, this beta chain is a stray read with a size that means little. The chain couples TRBV5-1 to TRBJ2-7; maybe TRBD2 (6 bases). CDR3 size: 14 residues. Germline V gene data show CDR1 as SGHRS and CDR2 as YFSETQ. The CDR3 DNA is TGCGCCAGCAGATTGGCTAGCGCCTCCTACGAGCAGTACTTC. Translated, it gives CASRLASASYEQYF.

The sample holds a few counts of this clonotype. Within a library made for alpha chains, this beta chain is off target, and its count is uninformative. The chain employs TRBV28 and TRBJ1-6; 8 bases are shared with TRBD1. The CDR3 contains 18 residues. V lost 6 bases to trimming and J lost 9 bases; unmatched junction nucleotides: 19. CDR1 and CDR2 from the germline V gene are MDHEN and SYDVKM. CDR3 bases: TGTGCCAGCAGCCTCGTCTTGAGTCAGGGGGCGATCGGTTCACCCCTCCACTTT. Translating gives CASSLVLSQGAIGSPLHF.

This clonotype has a count of ten or more. In a library made to pick up alpha chains, this beta chain is a stray read with a size that means little. The chain carries TRBV7-2 and TRBJ1-5, with D unclear. V was cut by 5 bases and J by 9 bases, with 11 bases left in between. This CDR3 has 12 amino acids. In germline, CDR1 is SGHTA, CDR2 FQGNSA. CDR3 nucleotide sequence: TGTGCCAGCAGCCCCCCCAGAGGGCCCCAGCATTTT. It is translated as CASSPPRGPQHF.

Comments on this clonotype: This beta chain was picked up by a library intended for alpha chains and is off target, so its count carries little meaning. The genes are TRBV27 and TRBJ1-3; tentative D call: TRBD1 (5 bases). This CDR3 spans 16 amino acids. Germline lookup yields CDR1 MNHEY and CDR2 SMNVEV (reference sequence). Trimming removed 2 bases at V and 0 bases at J, with 11 bases between. CDR3 residues: CASSLRTPYSGNTIYF. The CDR3 DNA follows: TGTGCCAGCAGTTTAAGGACACCTTACTCTGGAAACACCATATATTTT.

By frequency in the sample, this clonotype is medium-sized (0.01 to 0.1%). The library was prepared for alpha chains; this beta chain is a stray read, so its frequency means little. CDR3 nucleotides: TGTGCCAGCAGCGTAGGTTTGGGTCAGCCCCAGCATTTT. Residues: CASSVGLGQPQHF. This chain links TRBV9 with TRBJ1-5; D remains ambiguous. Trimming left V 0 bases short and J 6 bases short, with 7 bases between. The CDR3 is 13 residues long. The germline V gene has CDR1 SGDLS and CDR2 YYNGEE.

This clonotype was seen ten or more times. This beta chain lies outside the target of a library built for alpha chains; its clone size means little. J is TRBJ2-7 and V is TRBV9, with D possibly matching TRBD2 (5 bases). The CDR3 is made up of 15 amino acids. Germline V gene lookup returns CDR1 SGDLS and CDR2 YYNGEE. Trimming took off 0 bases at V and 3 bases at J, with 13 bases between the two ends. CDR3 loop: CASSVGAGLNYEQYF. The DNA of the CDR3 is TGTGCCAGCAGCGTAGGTGCCGGACTGAACTACGAGCAGTACTTC.

Comment on this clonotype: For a library built for alpha chains, this beta chain is a stray read; little rests on its size. J is TRBJ2-3 and V is TRBV6-5; TRBD1 matches 7 bases. Germline V gives CDR1 MNHEY, CDR2 SVGAGI. CDR3 length: 15 residues. Germline trimming cut 6 bases from V and 3 bases from J; bases unmatched to any gene: 9. As DNA, the CDR3 is TGTGCCAGCAGACTAGACAGGGCATCAACAGATACGCAGTATTTT. This gives the protein CASRLDRASTDTQYF.

This clonotype was detected a few times. This beta chain is an unintended read in a library built for alpha chains; its size means little. V usage is TRBV5-1 and J usage is TRBJ2-2; 11 bases agree with TRBD2. Unmatched junction bases numbered 6, after V lost 4 bases and J lost 7 bases. The length of the CDR3 is 15 residues. Germline V gives CDR1 SGHRS, CDR2 YFSETQ. CDR3 amino acids: CASSETSGSGGELFF. CDR3 sequence (DNA): TGCGCCAGCAGCGAAACTAGCGGGAGCGGCGGGGAGCTGTTTTTT.

This clonotype was seen many times. This beta chain is a stray read from a library made for alpha chains; its abundance is not meaningful. The V call is TRBV6-1, the J call TRBJ2-7; 8 nucleotides match TRBD2. The length of the CDR3 is 16 residues. Germline trimming cut 7 bases from V and 3 bases from J; bases unmatched to any gene: 14. Germline values: CDR1 MNHNS, CDR2 SASEGT. The CDR3, as DNA: TGTGCCAGCACCCCGAGTGGAACTAGCGGTTACTACGAGCAGTACTTC. Translation gives CASTPSGTSGYYEQYF.

For this clonotype: This beta chain is a stray sequence in a library constructed for alpha chains; its clone size is not meaningful. The genes are TRBV6-5 and TRBJ1-2; 8 bases align to TRBD1. The CDR3 totals 12 residues. Germline trimming cut 7 bases from V and 10 bases from J; bases unmatched to any gene: 8. CDR1 is MNHEY, CDR2 SVGAGI, per germline. The CDR3 is CASITFQGAYTF. The CDR3 nucleotides are TGTGCCAGCATTACTTTCCAGGGGGCCTACACCTTC.

This clonotype was observed a handful of times. This beta chain is off target for a library built for alpha chains, so its abundance means little. The rearrangement links TRBV14 to TRBJ1-6, with 8 nucleotides matching TRBD1. The CDR3 sequence is 16 residues long. After removal of 0 bases from V and 6 bases from J, the junction contained 4 bases not matched to a gene. CDR1 and CDR2 from the germline V gene are SGHDN and FVKESK. In DNA, the CDR3 is TGTGCCAGCAGCCAAGAGTTCGACAGGGGTAATTCACCCCTCCACTTT. It translates to CASSQEFDRGNSPLHF. The variable domain in full, completed from reference TRBV14 and TRBJ1-6, reads EAGVTQFPSHSVIEKGQTVTLRCDPISGHDNLYWYRRVMGKEIKFLLHFVKESKQDESGMPNNRFLAERTGGTYSTLKVQPAELEDSGVYFCASSQEFDRGNSPLHFGNGTRLTVT.